One sample yielded the 5 T cell receptor beta chains listed below, sequenced in a study of T-cell reconstitution after alpha-beta-depleted transplantation in children. Preparation of the TCRbeta library used unique molecular identifiers. TCRdb fed the PCR reads into MiXCR, producing one record per CDR3 protein. This table has about 240,000 distinct CDR3 sequences, about 26% appearing once. This specimen was PBMCs, taken before TCRalphabeta/CD19-depleted stem cell transplant. These receptors all stem from a girl aged 2 to 10 with Fanconi anemia, due to receive a stem cell transplant.

This clonotype was recorded at least ten times. The chain has TRBV29-1 and TRBJ2-1; 7 bases fit TRBD1. The trim removed 3 bases at V and 9 bases at J, leaving 8 bases unmatched. Germline values: CDR1 SQVTM, CDR2 ANQGSEA. The length of the CDR3 is 13 residues. This CDR3 reads CSVDGRGGGEQFF. In DNA, the CDR3 is TGCAGCGTTGATGGCCGAGGGGGCGGTGAGCAGTTCTTC.

Worth noting for this clonotype: This may be a read error: a much more frequent sequence differs by one nucleotide. The final CDR3 position lacks the conserved phenylalanine or tryptophan, pointing to a likely read error. V and J are TRBV29-1 and TRBJ2-7; D is possibly TRBD1 (5 bases). The V gene lost 5 bases and the J gene lost 4 bases, with 12 bases spanning the gap. The CDR3 runs 12 residues. CDR1 and CDR2 (germline): SQVTM, ANQGSEA. The CDR3 is CSVLGVLYEQYC. CDR3 coding DNA: TGCAGCGTTCTAGGGGTACTTTACGAGCAGTACTGC.

This clonotype was seen at least ten times. This rearrangement joins TRBV29-1 to TRBJ2-3, with D perhaps TRBD2 (6 bases). Germline CDR1 and CDR2: SQVTM and ANQGSEA. Trimming removed 0 bases at V and 3 bases at J, with 22 bases between. The CDR3 covers 18 residues. DNA for the CDR3: TGCAGCGTTGAAGATCGAGATTTCATGAGTGGGGGGACAGATACGCAGTATTTT. Protein product: CSVEDRDFMSGGTDTQYF.

This clonotype was seen ten or more times. V gene TRBV12-3 or TRBV12-4 combines with J gene TRBJ1-6, with D perhaps matching TRBD1 (6 bases). The length of the CDR3 is 17 residues. Trimming pared 0 bases from V and 7 bases from J, leaving 16 bases between. CDR3 DNA: TGTGCCAGCAGTTTAGCGCTCGGGGGCGCGGGGAATTCACCCCTCCACTTT. Amino acid sequence: CASSLALGGAGNSPLHF.

This clonotype has a count of ten or more. The chain employs TRBV7-6 and TRBJ2-1; the D is unclear. V shed 1 base and J shed 6 bases, with 7 bases lying between them. The CDR3 has 13 residues. CDR1 SGHVS and CDR2 FNYEAQ come from the germline V gene. CDR3 sequence: CASSLGHGNEQFF. As DNA, the CDR3 is TGTGCCAGCAGCTTAGGACATGGCAATGAGCAGTTCTTC.